This TCR beta chain comes out of a study of blood T cells in healthy people across ages (dated by TCRdb to 2014 to 2015). Background for the entire study: Template switching captured roughly one uniquely barcoded TCR beta cDNA molecule per two T cells in model experiments. Using deep sequencing normalized with unique cDNA molecular identifiers, the study measured how TCR beta repertoire diversity changes with age. Donors were grouped into four age groups: young (average approximately 16 years), middle-aged (over 35), aged (roughly 62) and long-lived (around 80). To avoid experimental bias, donors of different ages were randomly spread across the sequencing lanes. Using the same blood draw, the study looked at two additional independent replicas of 1 million unique cDNA reads for two donors, one aged 18 to 30 and the other aged 80 or older. The paper as a whole reports these results and caveats: As age increased, observed TCR beta diversity per million T cells dropped in a roughly linear way, and a significant reduction was already evident by age approximately 40. There was a strong correlation between observed TCR beta diversity and the percentage of naive T cells measured by flow cytometry. Compared with the aged group, more naive CD4+ T cells, fewer expanded clones and increased TCR diversity were shown by the long-lived group, suggesting age selection. Because donor CMV infection status was unknown, age-related changes in expanded clonotypes were potentially confounded. Bulk unsorted PBMC profiling prevented conclusive comparison of naive and antigen-experienced compartments. Estimates of total diversity based on one million sequenced T cells were regarded as lower bounds and as underestimates.

A note on this clonotype: Its cognate antigen has yet to be identified. Nothing much larger sits one base from this clone, and base qualities are not available.

Systemically healthy Caucasian individuals from Russia, approximately 39 in total and aged roughly 6 to 95 years, were included as donors. About 9.6 milliliters of peripheral blood were collected from each donor into EDTA-treated Vacutainer tubes. Ficoll-Paque density-gradient centrifugation was used to isolate PBMCs, with at least 6 million per sample. Trizol reagent was used to extract total RNA from the PBMCs, yielding at least 5.5 micrograms per sample. For every donor, flow cytometry on a PBMC aliquot measured the percentage of naive CD45RAhigh/CD27high T cells. To prepare the library, 5' RACE was applied. The listed sequencing device is Illumina HiSeq 2500. A second PCR of about 6 to 12 cycles was run with a J-beta primer mix and a sample-barcoded 5' primer. A unique molecular identifier was introduced onto each TCR beta cDNA molecule by a template-switch 5' adaptor carrying 12 random nucleotides. Each sample yielded at least 2.5 million CDR3-containing paired-end reads. First-strand cDNA was synthesized from all RNA with the Mint cDNA synthesis kit, primed by a TRBC-specific oligonucleotide. After uracil-DNA glycosylase treatment, a first 18-cycle PCR used universal primers M1SS and BC2_uni_R on all cDNA. On the study's bioinformatics: For normalization, 1 million high-quality reads, each with a distinct molecular identifier, were randomly selected from each sample. Reads with shared molecular identifiers were discarded instead of being binned into consensus sequences. MiTCR, with a Q25 quality threshold and the strictest error-elimination algorithm, was used for CDR3 identification, clonotype clustering and error correction. A nonparametric unseen species model with Euler transformation was used to estimate a lower bound on total TCR beta diversity. TCRdb reanalyzed the raw reads on its own, using fastp at Q25 for trimming and MiXCR for clone calling, and kept in-frame beta chains. A single entry per CDR3 protein holds the most common genes and DNA from its merged rows. The V and J calls shown here were made by TCRdb, not taken from the authors' results. The sample profile shows approximately 1.5 million distinct CDR3 sequences; 42% of them were found once. The top ten hold around 4% of the sample.

Reading from cysteine to phenylalanine, the CDR3 counts 18 amino acids. Left in the record is the CDR3 DNA by itself, 54 bases read in frame from the first base. From V the trimming removes 5 bases and from J it removes 0 bases, while the gene matches leave 13 bases of the junction unaccounted for. Taken from the germline V gene, the CDR1 and CDR2 loops are SGHTA and FQGNSA. The sequenced material came from blood. The sequence was collected from a woman under 30 in good health. The chain uses TRBV7-2 and TRBJ2-7; 10 middle bases align to TRBD2. At the DNA level, the sequence is TGTGCCAGCAGCCTCACCCAAAGTCCTAGCGGGAGCTCCTACGAGCAGTACTTC. Its protein product is CASSLTQSPSGSSYEQYF.